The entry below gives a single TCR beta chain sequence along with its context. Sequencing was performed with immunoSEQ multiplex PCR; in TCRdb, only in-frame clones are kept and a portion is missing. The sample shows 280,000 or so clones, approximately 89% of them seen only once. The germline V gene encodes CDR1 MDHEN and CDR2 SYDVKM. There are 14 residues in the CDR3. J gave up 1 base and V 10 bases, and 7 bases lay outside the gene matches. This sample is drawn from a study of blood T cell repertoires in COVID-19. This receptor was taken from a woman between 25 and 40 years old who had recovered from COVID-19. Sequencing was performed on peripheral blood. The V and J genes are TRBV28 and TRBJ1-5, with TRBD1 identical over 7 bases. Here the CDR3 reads CATRQGESNQPQHF. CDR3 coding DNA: TGTGCCACCAGACAGGGTGAAAGCAATCAGCCCCAGCATTTT.